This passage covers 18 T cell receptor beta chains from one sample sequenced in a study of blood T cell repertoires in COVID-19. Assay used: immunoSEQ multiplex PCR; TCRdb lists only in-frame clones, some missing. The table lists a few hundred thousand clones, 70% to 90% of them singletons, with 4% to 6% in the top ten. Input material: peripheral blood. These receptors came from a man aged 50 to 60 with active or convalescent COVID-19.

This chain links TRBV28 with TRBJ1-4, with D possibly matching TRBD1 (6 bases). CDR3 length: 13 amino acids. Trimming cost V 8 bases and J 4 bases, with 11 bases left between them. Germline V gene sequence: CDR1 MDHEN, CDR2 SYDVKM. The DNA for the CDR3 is TGTGCCAGCCTCGGGACATATAATGAAAAACTGTTTTTT. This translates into CASLGTYNEKLFF.

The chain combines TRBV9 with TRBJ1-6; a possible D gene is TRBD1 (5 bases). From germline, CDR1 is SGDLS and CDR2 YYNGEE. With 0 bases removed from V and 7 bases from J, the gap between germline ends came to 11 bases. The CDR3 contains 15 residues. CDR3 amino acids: CASSVVSGFNSPLHF. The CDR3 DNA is TGTGCCAGCAGCGTAGTATCAGGGTTCAATTCACCCCTCCACTTT.

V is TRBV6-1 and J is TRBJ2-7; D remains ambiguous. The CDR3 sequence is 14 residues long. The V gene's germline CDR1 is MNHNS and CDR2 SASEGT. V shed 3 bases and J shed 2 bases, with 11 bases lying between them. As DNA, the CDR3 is TGTGCCAGCAGTGAGGGTGGAGCCACCTACGAGCAGTACTTC. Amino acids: CASSEGGATYEQYF.

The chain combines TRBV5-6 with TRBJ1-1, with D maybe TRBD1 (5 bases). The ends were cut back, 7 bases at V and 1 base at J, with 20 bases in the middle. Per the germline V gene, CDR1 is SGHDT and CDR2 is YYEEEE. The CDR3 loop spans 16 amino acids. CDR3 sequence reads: CASGNDWGTGNTEAFF. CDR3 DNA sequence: TGTGCCAGCGGCAACGACTGGGGCACGGGGAACACTGAAGCTTTCTTT.

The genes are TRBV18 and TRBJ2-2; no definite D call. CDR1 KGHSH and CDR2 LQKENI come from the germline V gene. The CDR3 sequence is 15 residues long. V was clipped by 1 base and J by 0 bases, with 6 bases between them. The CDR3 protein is CASSPLNTNTGELFF. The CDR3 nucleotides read TGTGCCAGCTCACCACTAAACACGAACACCGGGGAGCTGTTTTTT.

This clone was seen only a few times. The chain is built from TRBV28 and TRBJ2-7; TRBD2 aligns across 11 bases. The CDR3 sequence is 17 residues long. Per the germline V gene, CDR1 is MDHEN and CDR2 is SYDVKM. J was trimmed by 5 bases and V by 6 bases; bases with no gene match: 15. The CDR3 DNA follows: TGTGCCAGCAGAGCCCTCCCGGGACTAGCGGTTCGGAACGAGCAGTACTTC. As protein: CASRALPGLAVRNEQYF.

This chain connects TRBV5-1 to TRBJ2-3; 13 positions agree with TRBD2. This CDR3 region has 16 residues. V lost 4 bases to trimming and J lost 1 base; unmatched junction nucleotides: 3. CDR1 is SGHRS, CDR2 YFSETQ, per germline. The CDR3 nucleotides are TGCGCCAGCAGCACAGGGACTAGCGGGGGCACAGATACGCAGTATTTT. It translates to CASSTGTSGGTDTQYF.

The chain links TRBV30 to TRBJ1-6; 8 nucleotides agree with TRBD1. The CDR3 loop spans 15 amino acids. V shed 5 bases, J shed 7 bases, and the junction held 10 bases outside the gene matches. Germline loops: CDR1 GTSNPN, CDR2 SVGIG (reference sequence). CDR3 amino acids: CAWAVAGTGNSPLHF. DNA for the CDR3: TGTGCCTGGGCTGTTGCCGGGACAGGCAATTCACCCCTCCACTTT.

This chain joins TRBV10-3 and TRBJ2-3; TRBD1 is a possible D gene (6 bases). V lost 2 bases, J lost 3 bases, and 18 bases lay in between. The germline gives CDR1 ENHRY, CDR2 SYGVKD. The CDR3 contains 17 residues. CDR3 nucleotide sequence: TGTGCCATCAGTGAGAAAGAAGGGGGAAGGAGGACAGATACGCAGTATTTT. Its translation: CAISEKEGGRRTDTQYF.

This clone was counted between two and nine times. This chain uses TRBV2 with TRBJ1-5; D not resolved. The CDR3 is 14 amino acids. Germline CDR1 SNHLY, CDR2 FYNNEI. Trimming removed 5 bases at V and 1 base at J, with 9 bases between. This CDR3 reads CASSRDTSNQPQHF. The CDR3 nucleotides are TGTGCCAGCAGTCGTGACACGAGCAATCAGCCCCAGCATTTT.

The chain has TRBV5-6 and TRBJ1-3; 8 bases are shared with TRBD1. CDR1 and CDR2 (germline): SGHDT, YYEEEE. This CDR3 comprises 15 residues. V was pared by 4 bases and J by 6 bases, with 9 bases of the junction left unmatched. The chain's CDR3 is CASSPGTGLLNTIYF. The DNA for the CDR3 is TGTGCCAGCAGCCCGGGGACAGGCCTTTTAAACACCATATATTTT.

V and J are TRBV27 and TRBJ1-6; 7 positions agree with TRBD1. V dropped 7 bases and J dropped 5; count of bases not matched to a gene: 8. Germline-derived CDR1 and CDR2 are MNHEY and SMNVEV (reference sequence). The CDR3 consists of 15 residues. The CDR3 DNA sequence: TGTGCCAGCAAAGTCCTCGGGACAGATAATTCACCCCTCCACTTT. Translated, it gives CASKVLGTDNSPLHF.

In nucleotides, the CDR3 is TGTGCCAGCAGCTTAAGGGGGAGGGAAGAGACCCAGTACTTC. Residues: CASSLRGREETQYF. The chain joins TRBV7-2 to TRBJ2-5, with TRBD2 as a possible D gene (7 bases). Germline values: CDR1 SGHTA, CDR2 FQGNSA. The V and J ends lost 2 bases and 3 bases respectively, with 10 bases between them. The CDR3 totals 14 residues.

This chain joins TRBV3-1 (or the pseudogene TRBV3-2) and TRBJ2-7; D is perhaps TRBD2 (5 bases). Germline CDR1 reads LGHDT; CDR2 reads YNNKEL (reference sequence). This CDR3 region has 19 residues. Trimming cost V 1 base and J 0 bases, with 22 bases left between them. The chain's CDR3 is CASSQVPPVRMGSSYEQYF. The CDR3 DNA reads TGTGCCAGCAGCCAAGTGCCTCCGGTCCGGATGGGGAGCTCCTACGAGCAGTACTTC.

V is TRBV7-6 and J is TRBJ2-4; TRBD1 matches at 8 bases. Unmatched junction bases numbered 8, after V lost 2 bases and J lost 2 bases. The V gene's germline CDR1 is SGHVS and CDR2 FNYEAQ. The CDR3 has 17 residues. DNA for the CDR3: TGTGCCAGCAGCTTATTCGGACAGGGAGTTTCCAAAAACATTCAGTACTTC. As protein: CASSLFGQGVSKNIQYF.

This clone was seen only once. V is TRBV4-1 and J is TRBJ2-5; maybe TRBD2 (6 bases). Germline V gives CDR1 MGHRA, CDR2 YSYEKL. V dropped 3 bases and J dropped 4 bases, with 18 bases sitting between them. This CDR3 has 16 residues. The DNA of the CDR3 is TGCGCCAGCAGCCAGGGGCCGGGACTCACCGGAGAGACCCAGTACTTC. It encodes CASSQGPGLTGETQYF.

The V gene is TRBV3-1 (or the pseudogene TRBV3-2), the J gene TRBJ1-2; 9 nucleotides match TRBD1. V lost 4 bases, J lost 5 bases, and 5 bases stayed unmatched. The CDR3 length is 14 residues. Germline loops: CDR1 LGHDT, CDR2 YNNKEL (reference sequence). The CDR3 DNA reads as TGTGCCAGCAGCCCCGGACAGGGGCGTTATGGCTACACCTTC. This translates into CASSPGQGRYGYTF.

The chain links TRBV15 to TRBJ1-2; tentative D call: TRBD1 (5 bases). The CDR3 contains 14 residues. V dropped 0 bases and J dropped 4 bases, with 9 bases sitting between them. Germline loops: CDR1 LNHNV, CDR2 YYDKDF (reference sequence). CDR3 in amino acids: CATSRDTGRYGYTF. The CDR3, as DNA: TGTGCCACCAGCAGAGATACAGGCCGCTATGGCTACACCTTC.